This T cell receptor (beta chain) was retrieved from a study of T cells after yellow fever vaccination. TCRdb re-derived calls from the 5' RACE reads in MiXCR, one entry per CDR3 protein. The table lists hundreds of thousands of distinct CDR3 sequences, around a sixth of them singletons. General study findings and limits: Across the CD4 and CD8 compartments, a small share of clonotypes was present in both. FACS-sorted repertoires could harbor abundant contaminating bulk-population clonotypes.

This clonotype was picked up a small number of times. The antigen is undetermined. Germline CDR1 SEHNR, CDR2 FQNEAQ (reference sequence). This CDR3 is built from 11 residues. V lost 5 bases and J lost 14, with 13 bases in between. The clonotype was recovered from a man between 18 and 29 years old who received the YFV17D yellow fever vaccine. The sample was PBMCs, taken about 5 days after the first yellow fever vaccination. V gene TRBV7-9 combines with J gene TRBJ2-1; a weak D match, TRBD2 (6 bases). CDR3 loop: CASSGGNLKFF. CDR3 nucleotides: TGTGCCAGCAGCGGGGGGAATCTGAAGTTCTTC.